A selection of T cell receptor beta chains follows, all from one sample in a study of T cells in Graves' hyperthyroidism and ophthalmopathy. TCRdb reprocessed the multiplex PCR reads with MiXCR, giving one entry per CDR3 protein. This sample has under 800,000 distinct CDR3 sequences, with around 15% found just once. Source material: blood. These receptors originate from a young woman with Graves' hyperthyroidism. The CDR3 runs from the conserved cysteine through the conserved F or W. D genes are given only for firm matches. Only part of the rows carry a size: once, few, many, or a class if the clone is expanded.

>TRBJ1-1|TRBV13|NA|NA
CASRGQDYTEAFF
TGTGCCAGCAGGGGACAAGACTACACTGAAGCTTTCTTT
>TRBJ2-1|TRBV6-1|few|NA
CASSSGAVGEQFF
TGTGCCAGCAGCAGCGGAGCGGTTGGTGAGCAGTTCTTC
>TRBJ2-1|TRBV27|NA|NA
CASRSLAREQFF
TGTGCCAGCAGATCTCTAGCGCGAGAGCAGTTCTTC
>TRBJ2-2|TRBV11-2|NA|TRBD2
CASSMGLAGVGTGELFF
TGTGCCAGCAGCATGGGACTAGCGGGAGTTGGCACCGGGGAGCTGTTTTTT
>TRBJ2-7|TRBV30|many|NA
CAWSVQGSYEQYF
TGTGCCTGGAGTGTGCAGGGCTCCTACGAGCAGTACTTC
>TRBJ2-3|TRBV7-3|many|TRBD2
CASSFMGGRPDTDTQYF
TGTGCCAGCAGCTTCATGGGGGGGAGGCCGGACACAGATACGCAGTATTTT
>TRBJ1-4|TRBV12-3/TRBV12-4|many|NA
CASSLGQGTGEKLFF
TGTGCCAGCAGTTTAGGGCAGGGGACGGGTGAAAAACTGTTTTTT
>TRBJ2-4|TRBV14|NA|NA
CASSQVPSQNIQYF
TGTGCCAGCAGCCAAGTGCCTTCTCAAAACATTCAGTACTTC
>TRBJ1-6|TRBV29-1|many|NA
CSVRDGRTNNSPLHF
TGCAGCGTCCGTGATGGGAGGACCAATAATTCACCCCTCCACTTT
>TRBJ1-1|TRBV10-3|many|NA
CAINKAELTEAFF
TGTGCCATCAATAAAGCAGAGCTCACTGAAGCTTTCTTT
>TRBJ2-1|TRBV20-1|many|TRBD1
CSARSLQGAPYNEQFF
TGCAGTGCTAGAAGCCTACAGGGGGCCCCCTACAATGAGCAGTTCTTC
>TRBJ1-1|TRBV20-1|NA|NA
CSAKRGGGNTEAFF
TGCAGTGCTAAGAGAGGGGGGGGCAACACTGAAGCTTTCTTT
>TRBJ2-2|TRBV6-2/TRBV6-3|many|NA
CASSYGGTNTGELFF
TGTGCCAGCAGTTACGGCGGGACGAACACCGGGGAGCTGTTTTTT
>TRBJ2-7|TRBV5-1|many|TRBD1
CASNSGTGTYEQYF
TGCGCCAGCAATTCCGGGACAGGTACCTACGAGCAGTACTTC
>TRBJ2-7|TRBV20-1|NA|NA
CSASLGREYEQYF
TGCAGTGCTAGTCTCGGCAGGGAGTACGAGCAGTACTTC
>TRBJ2-7|TRBV6-2/TRBV6-3|many|NA
CASRRDGAGEQYF
TGTGCCAGCAGGAGGGACGGAGCTGGGGAGCAGTACTTC
>TRBJ2-2|TRBV6-1|many|NA
CASRERNTGELFF
TGTGCCAGCAGAGAGCGGAACACCGGGGAGCTGTTTTTT
>TRBJ2-1|TRBV2|NA|TRBD1
CASRSADRRRLNNEQFF
TGTGCCAGCAGGAGCGCGGACAGGCGACGCCTTAACAATGAGCAGTTCTTC
>TRBJ2-3|TRBV12-3/TRBV12-4|many|TRBD1
CASILRRGTGRDTQYF
TGTGCCAGCATTCTCCGGAGGGGGACAGGGCGCGATACGCAGTATTTT
>TRBJ2-2|TRBV19|NA|NA
CASSIEGAGELFF
TGTGCCAGTAGTATCGAGGGCGCCGGGGAGCTGTTTTTT
>TRBJ2-5|TRBV20-1|NA|NA
CSAYRGTEETQYF
TGCAGTGCTTACCGGGGGACGGAGGAGACCCAGTACTTC
>TRBJ1-2|TRBV2|many|NA
CASSEDVNYGYTF
TGTGCCAGCAGTGAGGACGTGAACTATGGCTACACCTTC
>TRBJ2-4|TRBV6-1|NA|NA
CASMAKNIRYF
TGTGCCAGCATGGCCAAAAACATTCGGTACTTC
>TRBJ1-1|TRBV2|many|TRBD1
CASRFRDRNTEAFF
TGTGCCAGCAGATTCCGGGACAGGAACACTGAAGCTTTCTTT
>TRBJ1-5|TRBV27|few|TRBD1
CASSLTGGARQPQHF
TGTGCCAGCAGTTTGACAGGGGGTGCCAGGCAGCCCCAGCATTTT
>TRBJ1-1|TRBV5-1|NA|NA
CASSAMGNTEAFF
TGCGCCAGCAGCGCCATGGGGAACACTGAAGCTTTCTTT
>TRBJ1-2|TRBV27|many|NA
CASSSLSRANGYTF
TGTGCCAGCAGTTCCCTCAGCCGCGCCAATGGCTACACCTTC
>TRBJ1-5|TRBV30|NA|NA
CAWSEGAQPQHF
TGTGCCTGGAGTGAAGGGGCTCAGCCCCAGCATTTT
>TRBJ1-1|TRBV5-6|many|NA
CASSFFTDMNTEAFF
TGTGCCAGCAGCTTCTTCACCGACATGAACACTGAAGCTTTCTTT
>TRBJ2-3|TRBV7-2|many|TRBD2
CASSPLTSGSSTDTQYF
TGTGCCAGCAGCCCCCTCACTAGCGGGTCTTCCACAGATACGCAGTATTTT
>TRBJ1-5|TRBV4-1|NA|NA
CASSPWGGENQPQHF
TGCGCCAGCAGCCCCTGGGGAGGGGAGAATCAGCCCCAGCATTTT
>TRBJ2-3|TRBV18|many|NA
CASSPPGPGTDTQYF
TGTGCCAGCTCCCCACCCGGACCAGGCACAGATACGCAGTATTTT
>TRBJ1-5|TRBV7-8|NA|NA
CASSLDGGLQPQHF
TGTGCCAGCAGCTTAGACGGAGGGTTGCAGCCCCAGCATTTT
>TRBJ2-7|TRBV2|many|TRBD2
CASSAGTSGYYEQYF
TGTGCCAGCAGTGCTGGAACTAGCGGGTACTACGAGCAGTACTTC
>TRBJ1-6|TRBV5-8|few|NA
CASRNAGLLSYNSPLHF
TGTGCCAGCAGAAATGCGGGACTGTTGAGCTATAATTCACCCCTCCACTTT
>TRBJ2-5|TRBV4-3|few|NA
CASSQEPRETQYF
TGCGCCAGCAGCCAAGAACCGAGAGAGACCCAGTACTTC
>TRBJ2-7|TRBV28|NA|TRBD1
CASKRGRGYEQYF
TGTGCCAGCAAAAGGGGGCGCGGGTACGAGCAGTACTTC
>TRBJ2-5|TRBV3-1|many|NA
CASSRTGREQETQYF
TGTGCCAGCAGTCGTACCGGTAGGGAGCAAGAGACCCAGTACTTC
>TRBJ2-1|TRBV27|NA|NA
CASRTLGVNEQFF
TGTGCCAGCAGAACCTTGGGAGTAAATGAGCAGTTCTTC
>TRBJ2-1|TRBV30|NA|TRBD2
CAWDLREGLEQFF
TGTGCCTGGGACCTGCGGGAGGGCCTTGAGCAGTTCTTC
>TRBJ1-1|TRBV18|many|NA
CASSGQGNTEAFF
TGTGCCAGCTCAGGGCAGGGGAACACTGAAGCTTTCTTT
>TRBJ1-1|TRBV19|NA|NA
CASSPGGHNTEAFF
TGTGCCAGTAGCCCCGGGGGGCACAACACTGAAGCTTTCTTT
>TRBJ2-2|TRBV19|NA|NA
CASRGGTNTGELFF
TGTGCCAGTAGAGGAGGGACCAACACCGGGGAGCTGTTTTTT
>TRBJ1-1|TRBV12-3/TRBV12-4|many|NA
CASSQRRDTEAFF
TGTGCCAGCAGTCAGAGAAGGGACACTGAAGCTTTCTTT
>TRBJ2-1|TRBV24-1|many|TRBD2
CATSDPRLAGVLYNEQFF
TGTGCCACCAGTGATCCGAGACTAGCGGGAGTATTGTACAATGAGCAGTTCTTC
>TRBJ2-1|TRBV2|many|TRBD1
CASSEEGQGANEQFF
TGTGCCAGCAGTGAAGAGGGACAGGGGGCCAATGAGCAGTTCTTC
>TRBJ1-1|TRBV13|few|NA
CASSLGSASSGEAFF
TGTGCCAGCAGCTTAGGGTCAGCGTCTTCTGGAGAAGCTTTCTTT
>TRBJ1-6|TRBV30|many|NA
CAWSLVSSYNSPLHF
TGTGCCTGGAGTCTGGTTAGCTCCTATAATTCACCCCTCCACTTT
>TRBJ2-5|TRBV7-9|many|NA
CASSLGGQKQETQYF
TGTGCCAGCAGCTTAGGGGGGCAGAAGCAAGAGACCCAGTACTTC
>TRBJ1-4|TRBV18|many|NA
CASSPAGNEKLFF
TGTGCCAGCTCACCAGCGGGTAATGAAAAACTGTTTTTT
>TRBJ2-1|TRBV5-6|many|TRBD1
CASTQGVASYNEQFF
TGTGCCAGCACCCAGGGGGTTGCCTCCTACAATGAGCAGTTCTTC
>TRBJ2-5|TRBV20-1|many|TRBD2
CSARPGGLLAETQYF
TGCAGTGCTCGGCCGGGAGGCTTGCTTGCGGAGACCCAGTACTTC
>TRBJ1-5|TRBV7-9|once|NA
CASSLGRAGNQPQHF
TGTGCCAGCAGCTTAGGGCGGGCAGGGAATCAGCCCCAGCATTTT
>TRBJ1-1|TRBV11-2|many|NA
CASSSFSLSWRNTEAFF
TGTGCCAGCAGCTCCTTTTCCCTATCCTGGCGGAACACTGAAGCTTTCTTT